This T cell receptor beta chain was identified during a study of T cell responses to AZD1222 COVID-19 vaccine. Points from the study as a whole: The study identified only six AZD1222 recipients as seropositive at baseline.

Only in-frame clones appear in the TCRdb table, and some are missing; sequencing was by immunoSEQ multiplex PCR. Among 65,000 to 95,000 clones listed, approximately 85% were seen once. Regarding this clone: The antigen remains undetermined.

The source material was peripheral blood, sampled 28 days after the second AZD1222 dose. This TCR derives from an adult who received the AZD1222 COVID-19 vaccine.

The CDR3, as DNA: TGTGCCAGCAGTTCGGTCTTTGATGTCCACGAGCAGTACTTC. This sequence encodes CASSSVFDVHEQYF. The chain uses TRBV28 and TRBJ2-7; no clear D gene. Trimming took off 4 bases at V and 5 bases at J, with 15 bases between the two ends. The germline CDR1 and CDR2 sequences are MDHEN and SYDVKM. The length of the CDR3 is 14 residues.